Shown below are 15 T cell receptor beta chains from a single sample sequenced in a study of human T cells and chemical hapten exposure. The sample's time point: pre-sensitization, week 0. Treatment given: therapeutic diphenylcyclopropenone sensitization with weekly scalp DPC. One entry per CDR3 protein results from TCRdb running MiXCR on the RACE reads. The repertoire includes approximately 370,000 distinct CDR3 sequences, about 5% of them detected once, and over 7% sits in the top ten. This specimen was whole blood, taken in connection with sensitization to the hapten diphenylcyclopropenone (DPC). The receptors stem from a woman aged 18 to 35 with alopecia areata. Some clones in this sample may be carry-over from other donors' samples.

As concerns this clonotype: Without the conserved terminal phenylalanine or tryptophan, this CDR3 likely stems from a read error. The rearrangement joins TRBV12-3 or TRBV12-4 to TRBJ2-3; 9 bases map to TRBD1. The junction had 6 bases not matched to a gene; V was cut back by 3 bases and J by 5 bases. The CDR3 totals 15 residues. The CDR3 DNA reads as TGTGCCAGCAGTTTTCCCGGGACAGGGATAGATACGCAGTATTAT. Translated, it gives CASSFPGTGIDTQYY.

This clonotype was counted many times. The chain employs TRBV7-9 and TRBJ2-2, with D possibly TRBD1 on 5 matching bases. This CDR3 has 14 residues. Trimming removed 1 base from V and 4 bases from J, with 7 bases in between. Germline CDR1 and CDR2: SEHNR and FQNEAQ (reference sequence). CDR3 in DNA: TGTGCCAGCAGCTTAGAGACAGTCACCGGGGAGCTGTTTTTT. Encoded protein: CASSLETVTGELFF.

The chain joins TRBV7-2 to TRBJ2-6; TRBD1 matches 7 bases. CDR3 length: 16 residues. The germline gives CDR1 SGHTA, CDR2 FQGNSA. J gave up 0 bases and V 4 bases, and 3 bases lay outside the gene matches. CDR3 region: CASSSPGGSGANVLTF. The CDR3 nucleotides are TGTGCCAGCAGCTCCCCAGGGGGCTCTGGGGCCAACGTCCTGACTTTC.

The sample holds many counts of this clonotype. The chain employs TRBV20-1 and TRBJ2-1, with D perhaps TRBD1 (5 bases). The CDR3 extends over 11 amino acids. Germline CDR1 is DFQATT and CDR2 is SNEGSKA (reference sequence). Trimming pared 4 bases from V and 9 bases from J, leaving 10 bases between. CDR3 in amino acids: CSATSGREQFF. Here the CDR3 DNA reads TGCAGTGCTACTTCAGGGCGTGAGCAGTTCTTC.

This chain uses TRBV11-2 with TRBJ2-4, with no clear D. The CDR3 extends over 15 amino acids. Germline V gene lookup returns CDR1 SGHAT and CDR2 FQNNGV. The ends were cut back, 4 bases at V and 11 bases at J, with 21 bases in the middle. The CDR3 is CASSSRSDSPSVQYF. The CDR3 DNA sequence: TGTGCCAGCAGCTCCCGGTCCGACTCGCCGTCGGTTCAGTACTTC.

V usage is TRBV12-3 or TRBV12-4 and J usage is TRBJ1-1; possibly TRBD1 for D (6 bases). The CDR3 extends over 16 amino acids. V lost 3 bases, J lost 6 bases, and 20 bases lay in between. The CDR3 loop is CASSLGGSRPWAEAFF. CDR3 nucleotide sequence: TGTGCCAGCAGTTTGGGGGGCTCCCGACCTTGGGCTGAAGCTTTCTTT.

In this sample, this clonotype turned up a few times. The CDR3 DNA reads TGTGCCAGCAGTTACTTAGCGGGACCGACAGATACGCAGTATTTT. This translates into CASSYLAGPTDTQYF. The chain joins TRBV6-2 or TRBV6-3 to TRBJ2-3; TRBD2 matches 8 bases. Germline V lookup: CDR1 MNHEY, CDR2 SVGEGT. V shed 1 base and J 3 bases; nucleotides not matched to a gene: 3. The CDR3 is made up of 15 amino acids.

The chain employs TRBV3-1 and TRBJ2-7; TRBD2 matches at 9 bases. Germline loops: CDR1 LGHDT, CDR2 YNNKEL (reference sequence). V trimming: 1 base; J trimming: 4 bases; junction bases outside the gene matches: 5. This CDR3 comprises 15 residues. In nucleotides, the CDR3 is TGTGCCAGCAGCCAAGGCCACAGCGGGGGGTACGAGCAGTACTTC. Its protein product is CASSQGHSGGYEQYF.

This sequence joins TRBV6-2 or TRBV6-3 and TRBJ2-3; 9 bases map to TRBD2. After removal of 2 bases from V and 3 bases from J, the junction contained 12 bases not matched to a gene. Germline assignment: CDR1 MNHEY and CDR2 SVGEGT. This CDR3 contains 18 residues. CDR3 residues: CASSYIGTTRGGTDTQYF. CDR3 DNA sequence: TGTGCCAGCAGTTACATCGGGACTACGCGGGGGGGAACAGATACGCAGTATTTT.

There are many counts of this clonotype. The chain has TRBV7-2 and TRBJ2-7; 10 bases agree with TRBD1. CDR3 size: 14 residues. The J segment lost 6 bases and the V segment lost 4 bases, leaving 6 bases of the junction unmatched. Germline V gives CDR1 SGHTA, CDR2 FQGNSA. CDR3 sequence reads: CASSSRQGAVEQYF. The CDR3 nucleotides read TGTGCCAGCAGCTCTCGACAGGGGGCGGTCGAGCAGTACTTC.

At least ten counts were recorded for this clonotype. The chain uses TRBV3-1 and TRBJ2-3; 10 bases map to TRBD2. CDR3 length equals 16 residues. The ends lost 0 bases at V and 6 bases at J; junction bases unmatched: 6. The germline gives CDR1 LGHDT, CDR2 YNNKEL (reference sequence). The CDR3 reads CASSQDRLAGVDTQYF. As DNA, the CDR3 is TGTGCCAGCAGCCAAGATCGGCTAGCGGGGGTGGATACGCAGTATTTT.

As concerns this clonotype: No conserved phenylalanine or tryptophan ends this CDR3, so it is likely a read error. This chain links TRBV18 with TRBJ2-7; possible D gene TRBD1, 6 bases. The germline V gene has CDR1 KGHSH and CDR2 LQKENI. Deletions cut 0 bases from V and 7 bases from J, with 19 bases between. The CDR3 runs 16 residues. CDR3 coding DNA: TGTGCCAGCTCACCACCGGGGGCAGGGGCTACGGGAGAGCAGTACTCC. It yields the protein CASSPPGAGATGEQYS.

CDR3 nucleotides: TGTGCCAGCTCAGCGGGACTCACGAACTCTGGAAACACCATATATTTT. Translated, it gives CASSAGLTNSGNTIYF. This chain connects TRBV18 to TRBJ1-3, with a weak D call TRBD1 (5 bases). The CDR3 length is 16 residues. Germline V CDR1 and CDR2: KGHSH, LQKENI. The ends were cut back, 5 bases at V and 0 bases at J, with 14 bases in the middle.

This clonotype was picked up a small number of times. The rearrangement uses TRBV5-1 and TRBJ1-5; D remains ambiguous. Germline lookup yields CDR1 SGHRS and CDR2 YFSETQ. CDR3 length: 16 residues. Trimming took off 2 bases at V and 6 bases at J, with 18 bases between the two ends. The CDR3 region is CASSFSFLRVGQPQHF. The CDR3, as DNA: TGCGCCAGCAGCTTCTCCTTCTTGAGGGTAGGTCAGCCCCAGCATTTT. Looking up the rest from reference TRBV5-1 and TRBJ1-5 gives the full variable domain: KAGVTQTPRYLIKTRGQQVTLSCSPISGHRSVSWYQQTPGQGLQFLFEYFSETQRNKGNFPGRFSGRQFSNSRSEMNVSTLELGDSALYLCASSFSFLRVGQPQHFGDGTRLSIL.

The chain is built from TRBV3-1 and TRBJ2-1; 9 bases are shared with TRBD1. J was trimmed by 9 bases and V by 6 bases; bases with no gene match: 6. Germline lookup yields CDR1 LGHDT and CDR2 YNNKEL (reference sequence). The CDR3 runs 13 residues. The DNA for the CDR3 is TGTGCCAGCAGTCGACAGGGGGTAGGTGAGCAGTTCTTC. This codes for CASSRQGVGEQFF.